This T cell receptor (beta chain) originates from a study of blood T cell repertoires in COVID-19. Study information: Sites in the United States, Italy and Spain provided acute and convalescent COVID-19 samples. T cells, B-cell-depleted T cells, or PBMCs provided the cDNA or gDNA that served as material.

In the authors' methods: The assay estimated nucleated cells by amplifying reference gene primers. Here immunoSEQ multiplex PCR was the method, and the copy in TCRdb shows in-frame clones only, minus some. That table furnishes V, J and clone size, whereas the DNA furnished D and trimming. The data contain a few hundred thousand clones, about 85% of them seen just once; the ten biggest clones take up approximately 2.4%. The CDR3 is 15 residues long. CDR1 KGHSH and CDR2 LQKENI come from the germline V gene. J lost 3 bases, V lost 1 base, and 3 bases had no gene match. The receptor was derived from a man between 18 and 29 years old with active or convalescent COVID-19. The chain couples TRBV18 to TRBJ1-3, with 7 bases identical to TRBD1. Sequenced sample: peripheral blood. CDR3 sequence: CASSPQGADGNTIYF. CDR3 DNA sequence: TGTGCCAGCTCACCACAGGGGGCGGATGGAAACACCATATATTTT.